The 20 T cell receptor beta chains presented below share a single source sample, sequenced in a study of T cells in Graves' hyperthyroidism and ophthalmopathy. The CDR3 regions of TCR beta were amplified from RNA transcripts. The study used the HTBI primer set for a first-round RT-PCR of the TCR CDR3. TCRdb itself ran the multiplex PCR reads through MiXCR, one entry per CDR3 protein. The sample has about 460,000 distinct CDR3 sequences, 22% seen once. Sample: blood. The origin of the receptors is a woman in her seventies with Graves' ophthalmopathy.

Many counts were recorded for this clonotype. The CDR3 reads CASTLAGGGYNEQFF. Written as DNA, the CDR3 is TGTGCCAGCACCTTAGCGGGAGGCGGCTACAATGAGCAGTTCTTC. This chain joins TRBV6-1 and TRBJ2-1; 10 bases are shared with TRBD2. The CDR3 length is 15 residues. Germline assignment: CDR1 MNHNS and CDR2 SASEGT. The ends lost 7 bases at V and 3 bases at J; junction bases unmatched: 6.

The sample holds many counts of this clonotype. The CDR3 protein is CASSLIQTSGRAYPETQYF. The CDR3 DNA is TGTGCCAGCAGTTTAATTCAGACTAGCGGGAGGGCCTATCCTGAGACCCAGTACTTC. V and J are TRBV12-3 or TRBV12-4 and TRBJ2-5; 14 bases align to TRBD2. CDR3 size: 19 residues. Losses at the gene ends were 2 bases for V and 5 bases for J; bases not matched to a gene: 13.

Only a few counts were recorded for this clonotype. The V gene is TRBV7-2, the J gene TRBJ2-1; 7 bases map to TRBD2. Germline assignment: CDR1 SGHTA and CDR2 FQGNSA. V was pared by 5 bases and J by 8 bases, with 12 bases of the junction left unmatched. This CDR3 is 15 amino acids long. The CDR3 coding sequence is TGTGCCAGCAGCGGCGGACTAGTTCTCGGCGATGAGCAGTTCTTC. Amino acid sequence: CASSGGLVLGDEQFF.

This clonotype was seen only a few times. The CDR3 spells CASSRGAGDTEAFF. The CDR3 coding sequence is TGTGCCAGCAGTCGGGGGGCCGGTGACACTGAAGCTTTCTTT. The chain employs TRBV5-6 and TRBJ1-1; tentative D call: TRBD1 (6 bases). Per germline, CDR1 SGHDT and CDR2 YYEEEE. The CDR3 spans 14 residues. Trimming took off 5 bases at V and 3 bases at J, with 14 bases between the two ends.

This clonotype was observed a few times. The rearrangement joins TRBV7-9 to TRBJ1-6; 9 bases agree with TRBD1. V shed 5 bases and J 5 bases; nucleotides not matched to a gene: 4. The length of the CDR3 is 15 residues. CDR1 is SEHNR and CDR2 is FQNEAQ in the germline V gene (reference sequence). CDR3 DNA: TGTGCCAGCAGCGGAGGACAGGGGAATAATTCACCCCTCCACTTT. It translates to CASSGGQGNNSPLHF.

This clonotype was found many times. The V gene is TRBV6-1, the J gene TRBJ1-1; possibly TRBD1 for D (6 bases). Germline CDR1 reads MNHNS; CDR2 reads SASEGT. The CDR3 runs to 13 residues. With 4 bases removed from V and 6 bases from J, the gap between germline ends came to 12 bases. CDR3 protein: CASSASQGSEAFF. The CDR3 nucleotides are TGTGCCAGCAGTGCCAGCCAGGGGTCTGAAGCTTTCTTT.

As for this clonotype: The germline gene is not matched at one end of the junction; a read error may be the cause. This chain connects TRBV6-1 to TRBJ2-2, with a weak D call TRBD1 (6 bases). This CDR3 has 16 amino acids. CDR1 MNHNS and CDR2 SASEGT come from the germline V gene. CDR3 DNA sequence: TGTGTCAGCAGACCTCTCGGGACAACGAACACCGGGGAGCTGTTTTTT. It translates to CVSRPLGTTNTGELFF.

This clonotype was counted a few times. This chain connects TRBV30 to TRBJ2-5, with 9 positions matching TRBD2. With V trimmed by 1 base and J by 5 bases, 2 bases remained unmatched. Germline CDR1 reads GTSNPN; CDR2 reads SVGIG (reference sequence). The length of the CDR3 is 13 residues. CDR3 loop: CAWSGTSVETQYF. CDR3 nucleotide sequence: TGTGCCTGGAGTGGGACTAGCGTTGAGACCCAGTACTTC.

Concerning this clonotype: At one end, the junction sequence differs from germline, possibly due to a read error. The chain links TRBV12-3 or TRBV12-4 to TRBJ1-4, with D possibly matching TRBD1 (6 bases). The length of the CDR3 is 15 residues. The CDR3: CASRLGGATNEKLFF. CDR3 DNA: TGTGCCAGCAGGTTAGGGGGAGCAACTAATGAAAAACTGTTTTTT.

The chain joins TRBV10-3 to TRBJ2-3, with 9 bases that match TRBD2. The J segment lost 3 bases and the V segment lost 3 bases, leaving 7 bases of the junction unmatched. The germline V gene encodes CDR1 ENHRY and CDR2 SYGVKD. This CDR3 comprises 16 residues. The CDR3 nucleotides read TGTGCCATCAGTGACCAGACTAGCGGTCGGACAGATACGCAGTATTTT. It is translated as CAISDQTSGRTDTQYF.

Many counts were recorded for this clonotype. This chain connects TRBV7-9 to TRBJ2-1; a weak D match, TRBD1 (6 bases). The ends were cut back, 5 bases at V and 4 bases at J, with 21 bases in the middle. From germline, CDR1 is SEHNR and CDR2 FQNEAQ (reference sequence). This CDR3 region has 17 residues. CDR3 protein: CASSPQGGSAHYNEQFF. The CDR3 coding sequence is TGTGCCAGCAGCCCTCAAGGGGGTAGCGCCCATTACAATGAGCAGTTCTTC.

This clonotype was counted only a few times. The chain employs TRBV6-1 and TRBJ1-1; no definite D call. Germline CDR1 is MNHNS and CDR2 is SASEGT. The ends were cut back, 4 bases at V and 11 bases at J, with 17 bases in the middle. CDR3 length: 13 amino acids. CDR3 nucleotides: TGTGCCAGCAGTGCGGACTCCCCCTCTCTGGCTTTCTTT. It encodes CASSADSPSLAFF.

This clonotype was counted at least ten times. The chain links TRBV11-2 to TRBJ1-4; 9 positions agree with TRBD1. This CDR3 is 15 amino acids long. Per the germline V gene, CDR1 is SGHAT and CDR2 is FQNNGV. J lost 6 bases, V lost 5 bases, and 7 bases had no gene match. CDR3 bases: TGTGCCAGCAGCGTTACAGGGGGCGCTTATGAAAAACTGTTTTTT. Protein product: CASSVTGGAYEKLFF.

The sample holds a few counts of this clonotype. V is TRBV9 and J is TRBJ2-1, with TRBD2 matching over 8 bases. V was pared by 3 bases and J by 2 bases, with 7 bases of the junction left unmatched. CDR1 SGDLS and CDR2 YYNGEE come from the germline V gene. The CDR3 length is 16 residues. The chain's CDR3 is CASSASGAGAYNEQFF. The CDR3 region has the DNA TGTGCCAGCAGCGCCAGCGGAGCGGGGGCCTACAATGAGCAGTTCTTC.

This clonotype was seen ten or more times. The rearrangement uses TRBV20-1 and TRBJ2-1, with 10 bases identical to TRBD2. V was pared by 3 bases and J by 0 bases, with 11 bases of the junction left unmatched. From germline, CDR1 is DFQATT and CDR2 SNEGSKA (reference sequence). The CDR3 covers 18 residues. DNA of the CDR3: TGCAGTGCTAGGGACCGCTTTACTAGCGGGACCTCCTACAATGAGCAGTTCTTC. Its protein product is CSARDRFTSGTSYNEQFF.

The chain joins TRBV6-1 to TRBJ2-7; 8 bases match TRBD2. The V gene's germline CDR1 is MNHNS and CDR2 SASEGT. The CDR3 is 15 residues long. Trimming cost V 5 bases and J 2 bases; bases outside gene matches: 8. CDR3 coding DNA: TGTGCCAGCAGTTCCGGGACTAGGGGGACCTACGAGCAGTACTTC. It specifies CASSSGTRGTYEQYF.

This clonotype was recorded a few times. The chain links TRBV18 to TRBJ2-7, with D perhaps TRBD1 (5 bases). From germline, CDR1 is KGHSH and CDR2 LQKENI. This CDR3 is built from 14 residues. The ends were cut back, 2 bases at V and 2 bases at J, with 10 bases in the middle. The CDR3 region is CASSPIRETYEQYF. The CDR3 DNA follows: TGTGCCAGCTCACCAATCAGGGAAACCTACGAGCAGTACTTC.

This clonotype was counted at least ten times. The chain joins TRBV28 to TRBJ1-1; TRBD1 matches at 9 bases. The CDR3 contains 15 residues. J was trimmed by 1 base and V by 5 bases; bases with no gene match: 5. Germline V gene data show CDR1 as MDHEN and CDR2 as SYDVKM. The CDR3, as DNA: TGTGCCAGCAGTACAGGGGGCGCCGGGAACACTGAAGCTTTCTTT. It codes for CASSTGGAGNTEAFF.

The rearrangement uses TRBV20-1 and TRBJ1-2, with 10 positions matching TRBD1. Germline loops: CDR1 DFQATT, CDR2 SNEGSKA (reference sequence). The CDR3 runs to 12 residues. V trimming: 5 bases; J trimming: 7 bases; junction bases outside the gene matches: 4. The chain's CDR3 is CSAGGQGFGYTF. DNA of the CDR3: TGCAGTGCTGGGGGACAGGGGTTTGGCTACACCTTC.

The genes are TRBV7-8 and TRBJ2-2, with 8 bases aligning to TRBD1. The CDR3 totals 16 residues. V shed 1 base, J shed 4 bases, and the junction held 5 bases outside the gene matches. Per germline, CDR1 SGHVS and CDR2 FQNEAQ. As DNA, the CDR3 is TGTGCCAGCAGCTTAGGGAGCCAGGGGGCCACCGGGGAGCTGTTTTTT. Protein product: CASSLGSQGATGELFF.